The 11 T cell receptor beta chains in this list originate from one sample, sequenced in a study of T cells expressing NK-cell markers. From its re-call of the 5' RACE reads, TCRdb lists each CDR3 protein once, without DNA. Listed are about 260,000 distinct CDR3 sequences; more than 3.5% falls within the top ten. The sequencing input was blood T cells: a sorted CD56 or NKG2C T cell subset, CD4+ or CD8+ T cells, or bulk PBMC T cells (not recorded which). The receptors come from a woman aged 18 to 75 in good health.

The genes are TRBV5-1 and TRBJ2-7. The V gene's germline CDR1 is SGHRS and CDR2 YFSETQ. The CDR3 sequence is 13 residues long. CDR3 sequence reads: CASSWGANYEQYF.

The CDR3 here is CSVARATSTDTQYF. The chain combines TRBV29-1 with TRBJ2-3; TCRdb outputs TRBD1, but without DNA this stays unchecked. The length of the CDR3 is 14 residues. Looked up from germline, CDR1 is SQVTM and CDR2 is ANQGSEA.

The CDR3 sequence is CASSWDRGNQPQHF. The chain is built from TRBV12-3 or TRBV12-4 and TRBJ1-5; lacking DNA, the TRBD1 call made by TCRdb goes unchecked. This CDR3 spans 14 amino acids.

The rearrangement joins TRBV27 to TRBJ2-1; without DNA, the TCRdb call of TRBD2 cannot be checked. Germline CDR1 reads MNHEY; CDR2 reads SMNVEV (reference sequence). The CDR3 consists of 16 residues. The CDR3 sequence: CASTEFLAAGSNEQFF.

The chain recombines TRBV12-3 or TRBV12-4 with TRBJ2-1; TCRdb calls TRBD1, which cannot be checked without DNA. The CDR3 runs to 13 residues. CDR3 in amino acids: CASSFGGIREQFF.

V is TRBV11-2 and J is TRBJ2-3. Germline assignment: CDR1 SGHAT and CDR2 FQNNGV. The length of the CDR3 is 13 residues. The CDR3 protein is CASSLSGQITQYF.

V and J are TRBV5-1 and TRBJ2-1. This CDR3 spans 14 amino acids. CDR1 is SGHRS, CDR2 YFSETQ, per germline. The CDR3: CASSLELLNNEQFF.

This chain joins TRBV5-1 and TRBJ2-2; TCRdb names TRBD1, which stays unverified in the absence of DNA. CDR1 and CDR2 from the germline V gene are SGHRS and YFSETQ. The CDR3 runs to 15 residues. CDR3 sequence: CASSEGEANTGELFF.

The chain couples TRBV10-1 to TRBJ1-5; the TCRdb call, TRBD1, lacks DNA for checking. The V gene's germline CDR1 is WNHNN and CDR2 SYGVQD (reference sequence). The length of the CDR3 is 13 residues. This CDR3 is CATGGDRNQPQHF.

The chain joins TRBV7-3 to TRBJ2-3. This CDR3 has 14 amino acids. The germline CDR1 and CDR2 sequences are SGHTA and FQGTGA. The CDR3 protein is CASSQALGTDTQYF.

V gene TRBV10-3 combines with J gene TRBJ1-1. CDR1 is ENHRY and CDR2 is SYGVKD in the germline V gene. CDR3 length equals 13 residues. The chain's CDR3 is CATSGGVNTEAFF.